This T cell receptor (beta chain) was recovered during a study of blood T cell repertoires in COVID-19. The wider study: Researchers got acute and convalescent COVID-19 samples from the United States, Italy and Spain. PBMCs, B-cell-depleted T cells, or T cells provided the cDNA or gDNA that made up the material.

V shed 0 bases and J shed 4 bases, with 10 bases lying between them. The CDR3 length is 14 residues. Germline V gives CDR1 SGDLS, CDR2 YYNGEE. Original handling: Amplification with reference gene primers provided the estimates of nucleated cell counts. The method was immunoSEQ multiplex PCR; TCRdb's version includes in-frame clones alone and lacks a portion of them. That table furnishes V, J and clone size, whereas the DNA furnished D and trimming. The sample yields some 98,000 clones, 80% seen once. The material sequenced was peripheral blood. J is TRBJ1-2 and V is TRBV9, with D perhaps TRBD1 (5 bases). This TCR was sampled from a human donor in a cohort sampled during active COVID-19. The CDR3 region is CASSVDLGVYGYTF. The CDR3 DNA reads TGTGCCAGCAGCGTAGATCTAGGGGTCTATGGCTACACCTTC.